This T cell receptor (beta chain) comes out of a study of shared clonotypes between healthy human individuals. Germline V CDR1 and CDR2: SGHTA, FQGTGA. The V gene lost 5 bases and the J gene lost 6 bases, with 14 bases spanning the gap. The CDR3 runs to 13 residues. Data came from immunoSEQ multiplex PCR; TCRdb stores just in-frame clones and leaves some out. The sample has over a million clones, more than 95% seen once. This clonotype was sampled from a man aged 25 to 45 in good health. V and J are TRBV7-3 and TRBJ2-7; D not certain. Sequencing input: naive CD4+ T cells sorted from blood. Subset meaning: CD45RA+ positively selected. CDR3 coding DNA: TGTGCCAGCAGCCCGACGGTGTGGTCCGAGCAGTACTTC. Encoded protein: CASSPTVWSEQYF.